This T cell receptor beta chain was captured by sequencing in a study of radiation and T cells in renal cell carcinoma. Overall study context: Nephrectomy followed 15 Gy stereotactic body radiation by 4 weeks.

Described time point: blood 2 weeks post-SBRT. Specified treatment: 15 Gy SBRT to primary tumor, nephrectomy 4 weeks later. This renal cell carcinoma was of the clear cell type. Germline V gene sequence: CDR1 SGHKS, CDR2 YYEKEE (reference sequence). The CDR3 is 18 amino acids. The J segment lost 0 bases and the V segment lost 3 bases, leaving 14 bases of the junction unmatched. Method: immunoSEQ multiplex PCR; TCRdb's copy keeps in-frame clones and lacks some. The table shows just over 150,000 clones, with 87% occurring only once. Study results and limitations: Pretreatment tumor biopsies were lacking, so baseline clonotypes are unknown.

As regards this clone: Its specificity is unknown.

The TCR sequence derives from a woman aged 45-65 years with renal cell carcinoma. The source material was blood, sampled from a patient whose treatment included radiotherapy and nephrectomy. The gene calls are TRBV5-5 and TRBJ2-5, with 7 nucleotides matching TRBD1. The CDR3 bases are TGTGCCAGCAGCTCCCTTCCCACGACAGGGCGAAACCAAGAGACCCAGTACTTC. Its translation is CASSSLPTTGRNQETQYF.